The rows below give T cell receptor beta chains drawn from one sample of a study of CD4 T cells in relation to SARS-CoV-2 and coronaviruses. Antigens for these TCRs are unknown. Generated by immunoSEQ multiplex PCR, the TCRdb table keeps only in-frame clones and is missing some. The table has 18,000 or so clones, 60% to 80% seen once. The source material was CD4+ T cells from PBMCs, cultured in vitro. These TCRs come from a human donor in good health. The CDR3 runs from the conserved cysteine through the conserved F or W. D genes are given only for firm matches. Size tells how often a clone was seen (once, few, many) or the class of an expanded clone, and some rows leave it out.

clone size: NA; D gene: NA; J gene: TRBJ1-5; V gene: TRBV24-1; CDR3 protein: CATSGAGVNQPQHF; CDR3 DNA: TGTGCCACCAGTGGTGCAGGGGTCAATCAGCCCCAGCATTTT
clone size: NA; D gene: TRBD1; J gene: TRBJ2-5; V gene: TRBV11-2; CDR3 protein: CASSLRSGTEETQYF; CDR3 DNA: TGTGCCAGCAGCTTGAGATCCGGGACAGAGGAGACCCAGTACTTC
clone size: few; D gene: TRBD2; J gene: TRBJ2-7; V gene: TRBV5-4; CDR3 protein: CASSLATSGTTVEQYF; CDR3 DNA: TGTGCCAGCAGCTTGGCAACTAGCGGGACAACGGTGGAGCAGTACTTC
clone size: NA; D gene: NA; J gene: TRBJ2-5; V gene: TRBV11-2; CDR3 protein: CASSSYRETQYF; CDR3 DNA: TGTGCCAGCAGCTCGTATAGGGAGACCCAGTACTTC
clone size: NA; D gene: TRBD2; J gene: TRBJ2-1; V gene: TRBV7-3; CDR3 protein: CASSFFLRSSGHNEQFF; CDR3 DNA: TGTGCCAGCAGCTTTTTCTTACGATCTAGCGGGCACAATGAGCAGTTCTTC
clone size: NA; D gene: NA; J gene: TRBJ2-7; V gene: TRBV11-2; CDR3 protein: CASSWKDGSYEQYF; CDR3 DNA: TGTGCCAGCAGCTGGAAGGACGGCTCCTACGAGCAGTACTTC
clone size: NA; D gene: TRBD2; J gene: TRBJ2-4; V gene: TRBV10-3; CDR3 protein: CAISEGLAGQNIQYF; CDR3 DNA: TGTGCCATCAGTGAGGGGCTAGCGGGGCAAAACATTCAGTACTTC
clone size: NA; D gene: TRBD1; J gene: TRBJ2-7; V gene: TRBV6-5; CDR3 protein: CASSRDRGSSYEQYF; CDR3 DNA: TGTGCCAGCAGCCGGGACAGGGGAAGCTCCTACGAGCAGTACTTC
clone size: NA; D gene: NA; J gene: TRBJ1-6; V gene: TRBV6-5; CDR3 protein: CASRDSSYNSPLHF; CDR3 DNA: TGTGCCAGCCGAGACAGCTCCTATAATTCACCCCTCCACTTT
clone size: NA; D gene: NA; J gene: TRBJ2-1; V gene: TRBV11-3; CDR3 protein: CASSLDIGTDNEQFF; CDR3 DNA: TGTGCCAGCAGCTTAGATATCGGAACAGACAATGAGCAGTTCTTC